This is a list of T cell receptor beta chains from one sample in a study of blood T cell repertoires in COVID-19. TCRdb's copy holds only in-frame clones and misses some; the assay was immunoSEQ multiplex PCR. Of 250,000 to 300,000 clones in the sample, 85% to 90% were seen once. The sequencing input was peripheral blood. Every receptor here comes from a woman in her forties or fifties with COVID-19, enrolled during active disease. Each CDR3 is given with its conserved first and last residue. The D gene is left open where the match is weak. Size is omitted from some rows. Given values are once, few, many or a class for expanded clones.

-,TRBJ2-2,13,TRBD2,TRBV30,CAWSGRGAGELFF,TGTGCCTGGAGTGGTCGGGGGGCCGGGGAGCTGTTTTTT
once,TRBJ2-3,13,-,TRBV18,CASSPGSTDTQYF,TGTGCCAGCTCACCAGGCTCGACAGATACGCAGTATTTT
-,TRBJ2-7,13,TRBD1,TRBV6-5,CASSPGQPYEQYF,TGTGCCAGCAGCCCGGGACAGCCCTACGAGCAGTACTTC
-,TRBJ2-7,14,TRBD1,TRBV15,CATSPGQGFSEQYF,TGTGCCACCAGCCCAGGACAGGGGTTCAGCGAGCAGTACTTC
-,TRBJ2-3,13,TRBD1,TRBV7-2,CASSINRGDTQYF,TGTGCCAGCAGCATCAACAGGGGGGATACGCAGTATTTT
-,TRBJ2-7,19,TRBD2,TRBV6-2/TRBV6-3,CASSTPSQTGTRERNEQYF,TGTGCCAGCAGCACCCCTTCCCAAACCGGGACTAGGGAGAGAAACGAGCAGTACTTC
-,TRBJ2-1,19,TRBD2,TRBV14,CASSQGGFWGTTRYNEQFF,TGTGCCAGCAGCCAAGGGGGTTTCTGGGGGACTACCCGATACAATGAGCAGTTCTTC
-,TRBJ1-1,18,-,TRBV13,CASSVPLGARGSYTEAFF,TGTGCCAGCAGCGTACCCTTAGGGGCGCGGGGAAGTTACACTGAAGCTTTCTTT
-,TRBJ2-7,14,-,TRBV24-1,CATSDFGSGGEQYF,-
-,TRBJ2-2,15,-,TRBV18,CASSQPKDSTGELFF,TGTGCCAGCTCACAACCAAAGGACAGCACCGGGGAGCTGTTTTTT
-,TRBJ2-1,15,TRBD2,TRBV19,CASSTGTRTYNEQFF,TGTGCCAGTAGTACCGGGACTAGAACCTACAATGAGCAGTTCTTC
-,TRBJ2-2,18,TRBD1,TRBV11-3,CASSLVYGTGKNTGELFF,TGTGCCAGCAGCTTAGTTTATGGGACAGGGAAGAACACCGGGGAGCTGTTTTTT
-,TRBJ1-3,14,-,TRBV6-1,CASSEGGIGNTIYF,TGTGCCAGCAGTGAGGGAGGGATAGGAAACACCATATATTTT
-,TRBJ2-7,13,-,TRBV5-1,CASSKNREGEQYF,TGCGCCAGCAGCAAAAACAGGGAGGGAGAGCAGTACTTC
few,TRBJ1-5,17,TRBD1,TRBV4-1,CASSQELQGWGNQPQHF,TGCGCCAGCAGCCAAGAGTTACAGGGGTGGGGCAATCAGCCCCAGCATTTT
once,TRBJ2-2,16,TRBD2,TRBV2,CASLMVAGGGTGELFF,TGTGCCAGCCTAATGGTTGCGGGAGGGGGCACCGGGGAGCTGTTTTTT
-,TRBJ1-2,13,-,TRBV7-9,CASSRGTSAGYTF,TGTGCCAGCAGTCGAGGGACATCTGCGGGCTACACCTTC
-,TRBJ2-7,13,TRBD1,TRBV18,CASSPTLGQGAYF,TGTGCCAGCTCACCAACACTAGGACAGGGGGCGTACTTC
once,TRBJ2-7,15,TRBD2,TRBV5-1,CASSLGTSGSYEQYF,TGCGCCAGCAGCTTGGGTACTAGCGGCTCCTACGAGCAGTACTTC
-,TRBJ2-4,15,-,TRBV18,CASSPRVGSKNIQYF,TGTGCCAGCTCACCACGGGTGGGGAGCAAAAACATTCAGTACTTC
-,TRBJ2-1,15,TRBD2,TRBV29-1,CSGYQLAGFINEQFF,TGCAGCGGATATCAGCTAGCGGGGTTTATCAATGAGCAGTTCTTC
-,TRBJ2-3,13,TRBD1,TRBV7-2,CASSRRDRDTQYF,TGTGCCAGCAGCCGCCGGGACAGGGATACGCAGTATTTT
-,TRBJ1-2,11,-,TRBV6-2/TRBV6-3,CASSYLYGYTF,TGTGCCAGCAGTTACTTATATGGCTACACCTTC
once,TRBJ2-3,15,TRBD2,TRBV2,CASSGETSDTDTQYF,TGTGCCAGCAGTGGGGAGACTAGCGACACAGATACGCAGTATTTT
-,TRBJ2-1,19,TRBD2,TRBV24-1,CATSDSIGTSGRAGNEQFF,TGTGCCACCAGTGATTCAATCGGGACTAGCGGGAGGGCCGGCAATGAGCAGTTCTTC
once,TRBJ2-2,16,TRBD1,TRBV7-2,CASSRRTGLSTGELFF,TGTGCCAGCAGCCGGAGGACAGGGTTGAGCACCGGGGAGCTGTTTTTT
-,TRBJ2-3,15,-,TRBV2,CASSVWLAHTDTQYF,TGTGCCAGCAGCGTTTGGCTAGCCCACACAGATACGCAGTATTTT
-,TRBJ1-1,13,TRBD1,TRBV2,CAREKTGGTEAFF,TGTGCCAGAGAAAAGACAGGGGGCACTGAAGCTTTCTTT
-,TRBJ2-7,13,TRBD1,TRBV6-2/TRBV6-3,CASSPDRVNEQYF,TGTGCCAGCAGTCCAGACAGGGTCAACGAGCAGTACTTC
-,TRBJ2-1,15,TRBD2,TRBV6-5,CASSRTSGINNEQFF,TGTGCCAGCAGTAGGACTAGCGGGATCAACAATGAGCAGTTCTTC
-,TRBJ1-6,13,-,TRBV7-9,CASKRQENSPLHF,TGTGCCAGTAAACGACAGGAGAATTCACCCCTCCACTTT
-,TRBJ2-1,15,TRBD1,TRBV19,CASSNRGPTYNEQFF,TGTGCCAGTAGCAACAGGGGGCCCACCTACAATGAGCAGTTCTTC
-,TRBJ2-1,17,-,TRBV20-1,CSATELAVESSYNEQFF,TGCAGTGCTACTGAACTAGCCGTAGAGAGCTCCTACAATGAGCAGTTCTTC
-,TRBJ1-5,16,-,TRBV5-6,CASSLAGGFSNQPQHF,TGTGCCAGCAGCTTGGCCGGGGGGTTTAGCAATCAGCCCCAGCATTTT
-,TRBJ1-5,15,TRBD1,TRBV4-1,CASSQADRDSQPQHF,TGCGCCAGCAGCCAGGCGGACAGGGATAGTCAGCCCCAGCATTTT
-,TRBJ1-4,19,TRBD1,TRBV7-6,CASSLGQSLDLATNEKLFF,TGTGCCAGCAGCTTGGGACAGTCCCTGGACCTGGCAACTAATGAAAAACTGTTTTTT
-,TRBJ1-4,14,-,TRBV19,CASSIEGYGEKLFF,TGTGCCAGTAGTATTGAGGGCTACGGGGAAAAACTGTTTTTT
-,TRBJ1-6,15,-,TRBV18,CASSPRGVVNSPLHF,TGTGCCAGCTCACCACGGGGGGTGGTAAATTCACCCCTCCACTTT
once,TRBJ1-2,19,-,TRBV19,CASSMRVGQKAMRLGGYTF,TGTGCCAGTAGTATGAGAGTCGGACAGAAGGCTATGAGGTTAGGGGGCTACACCTTC
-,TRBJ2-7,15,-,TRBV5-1,CASSPQGGRLGEQYF,TGCGCCAGCAGCCCCCAAGGCGGTCGTCTCGGCGAGCAGTACTTC
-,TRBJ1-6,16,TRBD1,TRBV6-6,CASSYSTSGGDSPLHF,TGTGCCAGCAGTTACTCGACGTCAGGGGGTGATTCACCCCTCCACTTT
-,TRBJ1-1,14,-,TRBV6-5,CASSYLQGGSEAFF,TGTGCCAGCAGTTACCTTCAGGGAGGGAGTGAAGCTTTCTTT
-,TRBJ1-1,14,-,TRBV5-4,CASSLGNMNTEAFF,TGTGCCAGCAGCCTAGGAAATATGAACACTGAAGCTTTCTTT
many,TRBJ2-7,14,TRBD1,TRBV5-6,CASSLGGQGAGQYF,TGTGCCAGCAGCTTAGGTGGACAGGGGGCCGGGCAGTACTTC